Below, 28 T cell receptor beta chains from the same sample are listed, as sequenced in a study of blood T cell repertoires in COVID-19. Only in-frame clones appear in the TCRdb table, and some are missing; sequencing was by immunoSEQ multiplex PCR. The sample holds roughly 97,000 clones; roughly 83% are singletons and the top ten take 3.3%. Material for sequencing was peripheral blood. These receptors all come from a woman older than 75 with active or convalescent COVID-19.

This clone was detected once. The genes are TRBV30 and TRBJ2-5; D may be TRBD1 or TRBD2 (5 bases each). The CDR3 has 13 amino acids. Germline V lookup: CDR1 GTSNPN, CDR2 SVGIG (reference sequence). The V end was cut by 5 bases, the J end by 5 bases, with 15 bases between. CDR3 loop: CAWGGDLVETQYF. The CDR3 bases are TGTGCCTGGGGGGGTGACTTAGTTGAGACCCAGTACTTC.

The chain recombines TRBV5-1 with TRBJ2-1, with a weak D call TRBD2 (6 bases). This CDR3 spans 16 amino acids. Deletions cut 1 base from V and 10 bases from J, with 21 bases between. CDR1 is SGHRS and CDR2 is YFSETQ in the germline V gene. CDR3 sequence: CASSLSFRAGLSEQFF. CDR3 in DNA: TGCGCCAGCAGCTTGAGCTTCCGGGCGGGACTCTCAGAGCAGTTCTTC.

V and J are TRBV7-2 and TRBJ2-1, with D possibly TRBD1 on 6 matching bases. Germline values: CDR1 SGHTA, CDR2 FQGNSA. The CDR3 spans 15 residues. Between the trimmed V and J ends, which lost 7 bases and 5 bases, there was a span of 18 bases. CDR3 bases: TGTGCCAGCACCATGAAAAGGGGGTCAGACAATGAGCAGTTCTTC. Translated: CASTMKRGSDNEQFF.

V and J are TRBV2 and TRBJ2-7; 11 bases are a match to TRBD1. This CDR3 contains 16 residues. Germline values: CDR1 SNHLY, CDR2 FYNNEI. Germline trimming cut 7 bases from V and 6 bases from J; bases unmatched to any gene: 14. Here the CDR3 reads CASTWGSGQGDSEQYF. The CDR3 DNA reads TGTGCCAGCACCTGGGGCTCGGGACAGGGGGATTCCGAGCAGTACTTC.

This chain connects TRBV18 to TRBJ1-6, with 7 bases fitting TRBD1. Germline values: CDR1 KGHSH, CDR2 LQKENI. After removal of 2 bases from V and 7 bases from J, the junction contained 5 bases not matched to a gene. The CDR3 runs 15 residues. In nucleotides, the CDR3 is TGTGCCAGCTCACCAGTCACAGGGGCCAATTCACCCCTCCACTTT. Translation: CASSPVTGANSPLHF.

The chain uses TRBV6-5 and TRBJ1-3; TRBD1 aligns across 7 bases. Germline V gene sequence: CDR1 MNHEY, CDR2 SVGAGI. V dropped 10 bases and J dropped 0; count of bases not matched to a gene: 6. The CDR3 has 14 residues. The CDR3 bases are TGTGCCACTACGACAGGGACCTCTGGAAACACCATATATTTT. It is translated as CATTTGTSGNTIYF.

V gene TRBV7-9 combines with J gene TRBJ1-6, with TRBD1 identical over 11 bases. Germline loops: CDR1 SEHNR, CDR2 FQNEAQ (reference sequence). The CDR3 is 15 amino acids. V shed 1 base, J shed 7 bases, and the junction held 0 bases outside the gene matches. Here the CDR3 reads CASSLGDRGNSPLHF. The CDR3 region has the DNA TGTGCCAGCAGCTTAGGGGACAGGGGGAATTCACCCCTCCACTTT.

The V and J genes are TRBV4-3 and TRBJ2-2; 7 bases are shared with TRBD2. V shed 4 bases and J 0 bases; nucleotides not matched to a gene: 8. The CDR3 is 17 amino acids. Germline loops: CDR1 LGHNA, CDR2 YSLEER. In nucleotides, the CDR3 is TGCGCCAGCAGCCGAAACCCTAGCGGTTCGAACACCGGGGAGCTGTTTTTT. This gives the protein CASSRNPSGSNTGELFF.

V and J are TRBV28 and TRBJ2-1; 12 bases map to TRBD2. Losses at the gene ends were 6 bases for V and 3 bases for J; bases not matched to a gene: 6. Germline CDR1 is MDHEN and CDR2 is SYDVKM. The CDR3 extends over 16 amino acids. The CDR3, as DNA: TGTGCCAGCAGGTTCGCTAGCGGGGGGGACTACAATGAGCAGTTCTTC. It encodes CASRFASGGDYNEQFF.

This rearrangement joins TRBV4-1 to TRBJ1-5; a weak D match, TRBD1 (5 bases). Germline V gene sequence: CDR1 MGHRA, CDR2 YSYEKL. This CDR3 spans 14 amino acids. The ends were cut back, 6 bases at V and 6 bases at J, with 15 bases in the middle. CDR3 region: CASSHLGGGQPQHF. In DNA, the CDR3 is TGCGCCAGCAGTCATCTTGGGGGGGGTCAGCCCCAGCATTTT.

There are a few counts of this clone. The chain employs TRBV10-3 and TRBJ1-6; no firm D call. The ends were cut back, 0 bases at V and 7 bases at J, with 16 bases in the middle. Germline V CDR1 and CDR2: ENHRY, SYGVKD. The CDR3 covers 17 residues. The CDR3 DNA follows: TGTGCCATCAGTGAGTCCGCCAGGAATGTCATCAATTCACCCCTCCACTTT. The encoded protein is CAISESARNVINSPLHF.

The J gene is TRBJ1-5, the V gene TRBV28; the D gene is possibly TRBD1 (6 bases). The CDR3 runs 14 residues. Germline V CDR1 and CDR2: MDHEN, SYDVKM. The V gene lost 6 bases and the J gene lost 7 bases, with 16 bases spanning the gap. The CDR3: CASSPGTPGQPQHF. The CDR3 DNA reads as TGTGCCAGCAGCCCCGGGACACCGGGCCAGCCCCAGCATTTT. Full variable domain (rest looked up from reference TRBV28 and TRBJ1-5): DVKVTQSSRYLVKRTGEKVFLECVQDMDHENMFWYRQDPGLGLRLIYFSYDVKMKEKGDIPEGYSVSREKKERFSLILESASTNQTSMYLCASSPGTPGQPQHFGDGTRLSIL.

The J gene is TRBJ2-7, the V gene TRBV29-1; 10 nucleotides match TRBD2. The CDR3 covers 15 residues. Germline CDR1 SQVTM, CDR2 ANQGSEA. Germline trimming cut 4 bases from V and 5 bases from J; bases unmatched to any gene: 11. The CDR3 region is CSVAPSGRVLNEQYF. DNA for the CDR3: TGCAGCGTTGCCCCTAGCGGGAGAGTTCTGAACGAGCAGTACTTC.

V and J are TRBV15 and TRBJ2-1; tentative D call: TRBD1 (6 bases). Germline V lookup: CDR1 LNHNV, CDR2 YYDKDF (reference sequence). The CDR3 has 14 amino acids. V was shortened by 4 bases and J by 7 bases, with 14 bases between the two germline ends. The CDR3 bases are TGTGCCACCAGCATAGGGCTTCAGGGGAATGAGCAGTTCTTC. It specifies CATSIGLQGNEQFF.

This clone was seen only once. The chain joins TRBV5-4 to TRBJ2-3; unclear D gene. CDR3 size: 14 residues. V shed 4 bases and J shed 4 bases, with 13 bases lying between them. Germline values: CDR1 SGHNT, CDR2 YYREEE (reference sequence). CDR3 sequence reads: CASSKQETADTQYF. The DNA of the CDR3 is TGTGCCAGCAGCAAACAAGAAACAGCAGATACGCAGTATTTT.

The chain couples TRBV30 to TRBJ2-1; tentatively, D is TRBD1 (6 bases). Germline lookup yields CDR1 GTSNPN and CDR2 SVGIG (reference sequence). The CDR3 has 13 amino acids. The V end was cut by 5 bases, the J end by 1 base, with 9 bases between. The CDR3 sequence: CAWEDRSYNEQFF. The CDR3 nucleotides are TGTGCCTGGGAGGACAGATCCTACAATGAGCAGTTCTTC.

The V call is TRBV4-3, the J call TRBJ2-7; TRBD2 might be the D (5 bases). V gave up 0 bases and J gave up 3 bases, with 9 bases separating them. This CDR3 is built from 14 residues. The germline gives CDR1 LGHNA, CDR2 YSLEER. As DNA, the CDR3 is TGCGCCAGCAGCCAAGAGTCCGGGAACTACGAGCAGTACTTC. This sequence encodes CASSQESGNYEQYF.

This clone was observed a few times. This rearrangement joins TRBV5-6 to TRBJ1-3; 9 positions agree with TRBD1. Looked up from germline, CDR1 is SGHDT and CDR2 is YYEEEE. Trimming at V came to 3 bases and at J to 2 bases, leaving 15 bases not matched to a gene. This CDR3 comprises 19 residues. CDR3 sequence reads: CASSWLRDRVTHPGNTIYF. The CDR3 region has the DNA TGTGCCAGCAGCTGGCTCCGGGACAGGGTAACCCACCCTGGAAACACCATATATTTT.

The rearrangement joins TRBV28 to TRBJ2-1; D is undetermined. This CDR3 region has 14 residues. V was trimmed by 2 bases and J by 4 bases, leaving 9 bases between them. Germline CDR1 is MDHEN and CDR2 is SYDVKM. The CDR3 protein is CASSLITEYNEQFF. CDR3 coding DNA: TGTGCCAGCAGTTTAATAACAGAGTACAATGAGCAGTTCTTC.

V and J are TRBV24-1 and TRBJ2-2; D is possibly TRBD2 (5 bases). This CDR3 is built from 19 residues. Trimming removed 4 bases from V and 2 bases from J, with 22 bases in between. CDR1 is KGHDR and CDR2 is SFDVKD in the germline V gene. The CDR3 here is CATSDPRGGLSLNTGELFF. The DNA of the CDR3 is TGTGCCACCAGTGACCCACGAGGAGGTTTATCACTTAACACCGGGGAGCTGTTTTTT.

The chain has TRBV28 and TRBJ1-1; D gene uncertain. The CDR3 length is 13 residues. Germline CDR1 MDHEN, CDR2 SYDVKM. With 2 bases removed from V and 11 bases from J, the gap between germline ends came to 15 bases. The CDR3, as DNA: TGTGCCAGCAGTTTACGGCTGACTGTTGAGGCTTTCTTT. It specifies CASSLRLTVEAFF.

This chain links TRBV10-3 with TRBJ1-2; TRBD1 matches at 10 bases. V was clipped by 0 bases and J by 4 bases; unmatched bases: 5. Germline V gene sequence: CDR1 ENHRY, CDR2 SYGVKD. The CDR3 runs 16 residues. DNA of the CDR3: TGTGCCATCAGTGAGTCAGGGACAGGGGAATCCTATGGCTACACCTTC. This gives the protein CAISESGTGESYGYTF.

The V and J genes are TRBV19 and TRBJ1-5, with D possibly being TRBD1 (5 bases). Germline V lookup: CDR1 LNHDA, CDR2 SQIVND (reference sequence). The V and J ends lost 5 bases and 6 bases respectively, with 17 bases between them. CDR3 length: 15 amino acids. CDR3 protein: CASSPRGGRSQPQHF. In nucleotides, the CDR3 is TGTGCCAGTAGTCCCCGCGGGGGAAGAAGTCAGCCCCAGCATTTT.

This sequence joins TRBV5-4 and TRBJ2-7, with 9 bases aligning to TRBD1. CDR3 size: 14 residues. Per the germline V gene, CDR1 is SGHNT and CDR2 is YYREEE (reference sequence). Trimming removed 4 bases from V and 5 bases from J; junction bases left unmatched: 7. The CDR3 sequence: CASSRTGERDEQYF. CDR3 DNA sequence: TGTGCCAGCAGCCGGACAGGGGAAAGAGACGAGCAGTACTTC.

This chain's CDR3 is CASSKGAARGYTGELFF. The CDR3 coding sequence is TGTGCCAGCAGCAAAGGAGCTGCGCGGGGCTACACCGGGGAGCTGTTTTTT. This chain uses TRBV7-2 with TRBJ2-2, with D possibly being TRBD2 (6 bases). The germline CDR1 and CDR2 sequences are SGHTA and FQGNSA. Trimming cost V 5 bases and J 3 bases, with 19 bases left between them. This CDR3 contains 17 residues.

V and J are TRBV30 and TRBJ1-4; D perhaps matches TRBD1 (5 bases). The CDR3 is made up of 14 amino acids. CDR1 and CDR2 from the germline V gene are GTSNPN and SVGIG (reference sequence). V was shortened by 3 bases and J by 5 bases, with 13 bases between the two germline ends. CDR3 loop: CAWSQGLGNEKLFF. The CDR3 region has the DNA TGTGCCTGGAGCCAGGGTTTGGGGAATGAAAAACTGTTTTTT.

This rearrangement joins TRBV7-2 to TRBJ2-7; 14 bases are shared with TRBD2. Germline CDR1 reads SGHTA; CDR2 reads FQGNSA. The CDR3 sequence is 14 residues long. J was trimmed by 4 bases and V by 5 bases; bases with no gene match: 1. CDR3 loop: CASSGTSGGYEQYF. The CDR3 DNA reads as TGTGCCAGCAGCGGGACTAGCGGGGGTTACGAGCAGTACTTC.

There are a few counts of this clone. The CDR3 spells CASSLGQGMAYEQYF. The CDR3, as DNA: TGTGCCAGCAGCCTCGGACAGGGAATGGCGTACGAGCAGTACTTC. The rearrangement links TRBV3-1 (or the pseudogene TRBV3-2) to TRBJ2-7; TRBD1 matches at 8 bases. Germline V gives CDR1 LGHDT, CDR2 YNNKEL (reference sequence). The CDR3 totals 15 residues. V was pared by 4 bases and J by 4 bases, with 9 bases of the junction left unmatched.